This T cell receptor (beta chain) was observed in a study of lymphopenia after photon versus proton radiotherapy. Whole-study findings and limits: Only patients who died were analyzed for survival; proton advantage is unproven. Under photons, naive T cells and diversity fell while effector/memory populations rose. Post-nadir TCR diversity decline inversely tracked overall survival among those who died. Post-nadir diversity loss with photons came from oligoclonal expansion, particularly CD8+ Temra cells.

This CDR3 has 15 amino acids. Germline V gene sequence: CDR1 LNHNV, CDR2 YYDKDF (reference sequence). V trimming: 5 bases; J trimming: 4 bases; junction bases outside the gene matches: 7. This clone has a single count. Its antigen is unknown. Sequencing was performed with immunoSEQ multiplex PCR; in TCRdb, only in-frame clones are kept and a portion is missing. The data hold tens of thousands of clones, with 75% to 90% observed a single time. The TCR originated in a man aged 35-49 years with gastric cancer. The chain employs TRBV15 and TRBJ2-7, with TRBD1 identical over 11 bases. The sample consisted of peripheral blood, taken from a patient treated with photon-based radiotherapy. CDR3 amino acids: CATSPHRDRGYEQYF. DNA of the CDR3: TGTGCCACCAGCCCACATCGGGACAGGGGGTACGAGCAGTACTTC.